The T cell receptor (beta chain) under discussion was sequenced for a study of response to subunit inactivated influenza vaccine (dated by TCRdb to the late 2010s). Concerning the study at large: To follow how T cells responded to a trivalent subunit inactivated influenza vaccine, the researchers relied on deep quantitative profiling of the T cell receptor repertoire.

The library came from RT-PCR. The instrument given in TCRdb is Illumina HiSeq 2500. Clones were called with MiXCR by TCRdb after fastp trimmed the public reads at Q25, and only in-frame beta chains were retained. Rows with one shared CDR3 protein collapse into an entry with the most common genes and DNA. The sample table shows roughly 710,000 distinct CDR3 sequences, and around 15% are seen once. The ten largest clonotypes hold approximately 7.6% of the sample. To note about this clonotype: Which antigen it targets is not known. Per-base quality was not reported, and no clone a single base away is much larger than it.

V and J lose 2 bases and 0 bases, and a span of 13 bases separates them. Its CDR3 holds 17 amino acids, cysteine through phenylalanine. The kept DNA is CDR3 alone, 51 bases in frame from the first base. CDR1 MNHEY and CDR2 SVGEGT are derived from the germline V gene. Broader findings and caveats from the paper: It was suggested by the authors that each seasonal influenza vaccination may recruit only a limited number of new T cells.

This chain joins TRBV6-2 or TRBV6-3 to TRBJ2-2; TRBD2 is possibly the D segment (6 matching bases). The TCR was taken from a man aged 50 to 60 who received an inactivated influenza vaccine. Donor details come from another sample of the same person, matched by shared clones. Source: PBMCs from blood, taken less than 15 days before vaccination. The nucleotides are TGTGCCAGCAGTTACGTTCTAGCGAGAGCGAACACCGGGGAGCTGTTTTTT. Translated, it gives CASSYVLARANTGELFF.